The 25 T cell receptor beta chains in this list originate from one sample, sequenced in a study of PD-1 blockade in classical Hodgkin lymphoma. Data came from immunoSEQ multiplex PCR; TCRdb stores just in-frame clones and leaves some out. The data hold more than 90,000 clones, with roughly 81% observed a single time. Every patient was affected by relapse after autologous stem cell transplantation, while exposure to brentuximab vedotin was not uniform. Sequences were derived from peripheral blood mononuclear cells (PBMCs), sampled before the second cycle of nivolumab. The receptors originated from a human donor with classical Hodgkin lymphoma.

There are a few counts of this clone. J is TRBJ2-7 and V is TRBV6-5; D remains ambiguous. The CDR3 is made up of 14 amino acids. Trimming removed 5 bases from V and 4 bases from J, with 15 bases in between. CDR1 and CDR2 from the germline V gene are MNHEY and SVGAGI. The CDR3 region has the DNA TGTGCCAGCAGTCCCGGCACTTCCCTTTACGAGCAGTACTTC. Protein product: CASSPGTSLYEQYF.

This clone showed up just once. CDR3 sequence (DNA): TGTGCCATCAGTGAGTCGTTGGGGACAGGGGTCGCTGAAGCTTTCTTT. Its translation: CAISESLGTGVAEAFF. J is TRBJ1-1 and V is TRBV10-3; 10 nucleotides match TRBD1. The CDR3 loop spans 16 amino acids. Germline lookup yields CDR1 ENHRY and CDR2 SYGVKD. V trimming: 0 bases; J trimming: 6 bases; junction bases outside the gene matches: 7.

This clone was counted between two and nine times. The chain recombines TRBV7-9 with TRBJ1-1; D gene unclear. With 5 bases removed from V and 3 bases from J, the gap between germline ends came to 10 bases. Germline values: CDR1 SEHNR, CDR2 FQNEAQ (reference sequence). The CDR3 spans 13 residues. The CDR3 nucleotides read TGTGCCAGCAGCATCCAAAGGGACACTGAAGCTTTCTTT. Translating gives CASSIQRDTEAFF. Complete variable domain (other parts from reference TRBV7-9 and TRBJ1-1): DTGVSQNPRHKITKRGQNVTFRCDPISEHNRLYWYRQTLGQGPEFLTYFQNEAQLEKSRLLSDRFSAERPKGSFSTLEIQRTEQGDSAMYLCASSIQRDTEAFFGQGTRLTVV.

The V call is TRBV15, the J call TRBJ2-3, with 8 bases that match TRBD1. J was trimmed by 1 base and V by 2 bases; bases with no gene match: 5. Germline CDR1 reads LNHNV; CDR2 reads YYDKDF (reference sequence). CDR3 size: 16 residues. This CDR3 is CATSRNQGARTDTQYF. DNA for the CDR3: TGTGCCACCAGCAGAAACCAGGGGGCGCGCACAGATACGCAGTATTTT.

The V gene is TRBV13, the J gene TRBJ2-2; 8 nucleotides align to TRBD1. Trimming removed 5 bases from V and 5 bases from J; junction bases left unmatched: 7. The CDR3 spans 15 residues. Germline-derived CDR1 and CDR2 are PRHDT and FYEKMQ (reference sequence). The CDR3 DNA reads TGTGCCAGCAGCCCCCGGACAGGGAGGACCGGGGAGCTGTTTTTT. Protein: CASSPRTGRTGELFF. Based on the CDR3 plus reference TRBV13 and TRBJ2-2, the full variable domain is AAGVIQSPRHLIKEKRETATLKCYPIPRHDTVYWYQQGPGQDPQFLISFYEKMQSDKGSIPDRFSAQQFSDYHSELNMSSLELGDSALYFCASSPRTGRTGELFFGEGSRLTVL.

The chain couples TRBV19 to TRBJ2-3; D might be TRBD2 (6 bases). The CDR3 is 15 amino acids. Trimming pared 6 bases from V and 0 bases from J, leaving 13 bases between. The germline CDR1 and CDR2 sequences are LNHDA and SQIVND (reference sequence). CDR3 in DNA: TGTGCCAGTAGCCCACTAGCACAGAGCACAGATACGCAGTATTTT. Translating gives CASSPLAQSTDTQYF.

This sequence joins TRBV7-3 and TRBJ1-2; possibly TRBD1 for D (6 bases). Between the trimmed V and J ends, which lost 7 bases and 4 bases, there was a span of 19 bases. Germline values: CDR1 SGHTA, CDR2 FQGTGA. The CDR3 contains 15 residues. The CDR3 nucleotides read TGTGCCAGCATCGACCGTGGCAGGGGCGGCTATGGCTACACCTTC. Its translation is CASIDRGRGGYGYTF.

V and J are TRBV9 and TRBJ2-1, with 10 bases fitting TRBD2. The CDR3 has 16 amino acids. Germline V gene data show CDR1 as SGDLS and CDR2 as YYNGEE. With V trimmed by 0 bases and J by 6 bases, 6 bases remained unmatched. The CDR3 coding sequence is TGTGCCAGCAGCGTAGTTCTAGCGGGAGAGTCCAATGAGCAGTTCTTC. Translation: CASSVVLAGESNEQFF.

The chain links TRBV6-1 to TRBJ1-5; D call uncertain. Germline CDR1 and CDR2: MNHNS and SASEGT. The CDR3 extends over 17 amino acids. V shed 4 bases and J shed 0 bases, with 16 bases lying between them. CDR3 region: CASSGQIQAYSNQPQHF. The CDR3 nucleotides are TGTGCCAGCAGTGGACAAATTCAAGCGTATAGCAATCAGCCCCAGCATTTT.

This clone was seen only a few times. CDR3 in DNA: TGTGCCATCAGTGACTTACTAGCGGGTGCCACCGGGGAGCTGTTTTTT. Translating it yields CAISDLLAGATGELFF. The genes are TRBV10-3 and TRBJ2-2, with 9 bases fitting TRBD2. V shed 3 bases and J 4 bases; nucleotides not matched to a gene: 6. The germline V gene has CDR1 ENHRY and CDR2 SYGVKD. CDR3 length equals 16 residues.

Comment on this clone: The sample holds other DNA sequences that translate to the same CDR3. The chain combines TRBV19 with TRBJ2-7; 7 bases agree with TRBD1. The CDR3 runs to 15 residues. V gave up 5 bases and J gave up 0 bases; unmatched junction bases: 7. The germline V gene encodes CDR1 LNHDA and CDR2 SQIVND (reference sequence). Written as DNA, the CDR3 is TGTGCCAGTAGTGCTAGGGGACAGAGCTCCTACGAGCAGTACTTC. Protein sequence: CASSARGQSSYEQYF.

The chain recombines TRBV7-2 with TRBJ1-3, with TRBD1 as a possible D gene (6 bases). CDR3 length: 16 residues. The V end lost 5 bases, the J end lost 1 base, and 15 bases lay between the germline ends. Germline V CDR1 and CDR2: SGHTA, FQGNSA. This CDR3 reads CASSPGPTGSGNTIYF. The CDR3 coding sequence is TGTGCCAGCAGCCCGGGGCCAACAGGGTCTGGAAACACCATATATTTT.

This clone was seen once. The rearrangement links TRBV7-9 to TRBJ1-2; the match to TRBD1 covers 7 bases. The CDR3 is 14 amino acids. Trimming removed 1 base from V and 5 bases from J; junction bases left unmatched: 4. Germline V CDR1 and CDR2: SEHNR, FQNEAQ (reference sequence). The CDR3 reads CASSLDWGQYGYTF. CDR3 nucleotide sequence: TGTGCCAGCAGCTTAGATTGGGGACAGTATGGCTACACCTTC. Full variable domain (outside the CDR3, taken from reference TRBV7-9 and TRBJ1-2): DTGVSQNPRHKITKRGQNVTFRCDPISEHNRLYWYRQTLGQGPEFLTYFQNEAQLEKSRLLSDRFSAERPKGSFSTLEIQRTEQGDSAMYLCASSLDWGQYGYTFGSGTRLTVV.

CDR3 coding DNA: TGTGCCATCAGTGGCCGGGCGGACTCTCAGGTCACTGAAGCTTTCTTT. Protein product: CAISGRADSQVTEAFF. The rearrangement uses TRBV10-3 and TRBJ1-1; D not certain. V was clipped by 4 bases and J by 4 bases, with 19 bases between them. Germline assignment: CDR1 ENHRY and CDR2 SYGVKD. The CDR3 covers 16 residues.

The CDR3 DNA reads as TGTGCCAGCAGCTTACGGAGGGCAGGGGCAGTCGGCGATACGCAGTATTTT. It is translated as CASSLRRAGAVGDTQYF. This chain joins TRBV7-2 and TRBJ2-3, with D perhaps TRBD1 or TRBD2 (6 bases each). Trimming removed 2 bases at V and 6 bases at J, with 21 bases between. Germline CDR1 and CDR2: SGHTA and FQGNSA. CDR3 length equals 17 residues.

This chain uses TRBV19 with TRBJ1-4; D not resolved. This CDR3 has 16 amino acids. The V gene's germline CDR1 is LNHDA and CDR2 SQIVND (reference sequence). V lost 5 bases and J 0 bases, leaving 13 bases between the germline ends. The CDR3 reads CASSRVYPATNEKLFF. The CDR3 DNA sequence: TGTGCCAGTAGTCGTGTGTATCCAGCAACTAATGAAAAACTGTTTTTT.

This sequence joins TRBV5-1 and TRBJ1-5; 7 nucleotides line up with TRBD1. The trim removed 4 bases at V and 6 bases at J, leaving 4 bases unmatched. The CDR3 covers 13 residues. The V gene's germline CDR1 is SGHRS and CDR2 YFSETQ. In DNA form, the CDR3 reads TGCGCCAGCAGCGAAACAGGGGTTCAGCCCCAGCATTTT. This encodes CASSETGVQPQHF.

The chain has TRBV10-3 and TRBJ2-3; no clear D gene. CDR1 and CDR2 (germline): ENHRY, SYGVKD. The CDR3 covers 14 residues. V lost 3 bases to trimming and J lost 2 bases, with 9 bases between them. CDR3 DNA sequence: TGTGCCATCAGTGATAGGCCTAACACAGATACGCAGTATTTT. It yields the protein CAISDRPNTDTQYF.

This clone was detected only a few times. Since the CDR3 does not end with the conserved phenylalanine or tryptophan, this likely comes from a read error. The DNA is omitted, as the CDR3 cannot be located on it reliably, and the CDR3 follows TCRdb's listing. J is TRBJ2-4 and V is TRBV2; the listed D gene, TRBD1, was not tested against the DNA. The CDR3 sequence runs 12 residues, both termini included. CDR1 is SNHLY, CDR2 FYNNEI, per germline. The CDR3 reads CASSESTSPPGN.

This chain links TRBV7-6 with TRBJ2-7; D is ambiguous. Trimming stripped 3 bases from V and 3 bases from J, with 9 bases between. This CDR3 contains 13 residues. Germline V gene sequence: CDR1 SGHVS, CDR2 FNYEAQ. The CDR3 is CASSFPGRYEQYF. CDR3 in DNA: TGTGCCAGCAGCTTCCCGGGCCGCTACGAGCAGTACTTC.

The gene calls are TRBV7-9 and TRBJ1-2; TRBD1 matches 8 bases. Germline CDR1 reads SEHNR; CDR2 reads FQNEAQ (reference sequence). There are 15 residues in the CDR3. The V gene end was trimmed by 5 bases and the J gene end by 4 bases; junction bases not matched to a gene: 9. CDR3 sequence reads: CASSPSTGATYGYTF. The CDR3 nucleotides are TGTGCCAGCAGCCCTTCGACAGGGGCGACCTATGGCTACACCTTC.

The CDR3 here is CASNSGLMNTEAFF. Here the CDR3 DNA reads TGTGCCAGCAATTCGGGACTCATGAACACTGAAGCTTTCTTT. The chain joins TRBV2 to TRBJ1-1, with D tentatively TRBD1 (5 bases). Germline values: CDR1 SNHLY, CDR2 FYNNEI. The CDR3 sequence is 14 residues long. V shed 7 bases and J shed 0 bases, with 12 bases lying between them.

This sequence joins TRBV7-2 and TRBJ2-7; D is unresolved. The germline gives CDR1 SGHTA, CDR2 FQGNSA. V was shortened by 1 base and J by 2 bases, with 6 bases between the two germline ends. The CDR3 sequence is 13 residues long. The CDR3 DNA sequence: TGTGCCAGCAGCTTAGGGATGGCCTACGAGCAGTACTTC. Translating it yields CASSLGMAYEQYF.

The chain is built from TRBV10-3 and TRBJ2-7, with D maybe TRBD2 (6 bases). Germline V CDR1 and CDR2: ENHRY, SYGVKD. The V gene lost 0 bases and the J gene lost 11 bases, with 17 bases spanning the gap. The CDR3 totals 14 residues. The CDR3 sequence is CAISESTQRASEYF. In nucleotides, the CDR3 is TGTGCCATCAGTGAGTCGACTCAAAGGGCTAGCGAGTACTTC.

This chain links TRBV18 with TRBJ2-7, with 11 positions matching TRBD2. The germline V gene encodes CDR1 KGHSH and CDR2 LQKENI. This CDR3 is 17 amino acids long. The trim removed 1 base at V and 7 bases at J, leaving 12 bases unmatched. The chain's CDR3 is CASSPLAGGPLTTEQYF. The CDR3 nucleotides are TGTGCCAGCTCACCACTAGCGGGAGGGCCTCTAACGACAGAGCAGTACTTC.